Listed here are 7 T cell receptor beta chains from one sample, sequenced in a study of cytomegalovirus exposure and HLA in healthy donors. With 60 Vbeta and 13 Jbeta primers, the PCR was carried out. Only in-frame clones appear in the TCRdb table, and some are missing; sequencing was by immunoSEQ multiplex PCR. The sample holds about 140,000 clones; approximately 80% are singletons and the top ten take about 10%. The material sequenced was PBMCs. The receptors stem from a woman aged 45-65 years in good health and CMV-seropositive.

The chain joins TRBV11-1 to TRBJ1-6; 11 nucleotides line up with TRBD1. The CDR3 consists of 15 residues. Germline V gene sequence: CDR1 SGHAT, CDR2 FQDESV (reference sequence). V shed 4 bases, J shed 7 bases, and the junction held 3 bases outside the gene matches. DNA of the CDR3: TGTGCCAGCAGCTGGGGGACAGGGGGGAATTCACCCCTCCACTTT. Protein: CASSWGTGGNSPLHF.

This chain's CDR3 is CSVVPGQGVYGYTF. CDR3 nucleotide sequence: TGCAGCGTGGTTCCGGGACAGGGAGTCTATGGCTACACCTTC. The chain carries TRBV29-1 and TRBJ1-2; TRBD1 matches 9 bases. Germline CDR1 is SQVTM and CDR2 is ANQGSEA. The trim removed 6 bases at V and 4 bases at J, leaving 9 bases unmatched. The CDR3 is made up of 14 amino acids.

V usage is TRBV5-4 and J usage is TRBJ2-1, with TRBD2 matching 7 bases. Trimming cost V 3 bases and J 2 bases; bases outside gene matches: 8. Germline CDR1 reads SGHNT; CDR2 reads YYREEE (reference sequence). The CDR3 contains 16 residues. CDR3 protein: CASSSPGGRTYNEQFF. The CDR3 DNA follows: TGTGCCAGCAGCTCACCGGGGGGAAGGACCTACAATGAGCAGTTCTTC.

This clone turned up a few times. This chain links TRBV2 with TRBJ2-5; 8 bases fit TRBD1. With 4 bases clipped from V and 4 bases from J, the junction kept 2 bases outside the gene matches. The CDR3 extends over 13 amino acids. Germline CDR1 and CDR2: SNHLY and FYNNEI. In DNA form, the CDR3 reads TGTGCCAGCAGTGTCGACAGGGGAGAGACCCAGTACTTC. Protein: CASSVDRGETQYF.

V and J are TRBV5-1 and TRBJ2-3, with TRBD2 matching over 9 bases. The V gene end was trimmed by 8 bases and the J gene end by 0 bases; junction bases not matched to a gene: 13. This CDR3 comprises 17 residues. Germline loops: CDR1 SGHRS, CDR2 YFSETQ. In DNA form, the CDR3 reads TGCGCCAGTAGTACCGGGACTAGCATTTATAGCACAGATACGCAGTATTTT. This sequence encodes CASSTGTSIYSTDTQYF.

Turning to this clone: Germline is not matched at one junction end, which may reflect a read error. The chain is built from TRBV7-8 and TRBJ2-3; perhaps TRBD2 as D (7 bases). This CDR3 is 17 amino acids long. In germline, CDR1 is SGHVS, CDR2 FQNEAQ. This CDR3 reads CASSPRAGAQLPDTRYF. As DNA, the CDR3 is TGTGCCAGCAGCCCACGCGCGGGGGCGCAACTACCTGATACGCGGTATTTT.

This clone showed up just a few times. The chain joins TRBV5-1 to TRBJ2-3; 7 nucleotides align to TRBD2. CDR1 and CDR2 from the germline V gene are SGHRS and YFSETQ. V lost 5 bases and J lost 2; bases outside the gene matches: 5. The CDR3 has 14 amino acids. The CDR3 coding sequence is TGCGCCAGCAGACGACTAGCCTTCACAGATACGCAGTATTTT. Translating gives CASRRLAFTDTQYF.